The clone carrying this TCR beta chain showed up just a few times. Its cognate antigen is unknown. This entry belongs to a study of vaccination and CD4 T cells after COVID-19. Broader study findings: Among convalescent patients, a median roughly 88% of reactive clones emerged only after vaccination.

Deletions cut 3 bases from V and 1 base from J, with 9 bases between. The CDR3 covers 14 residues. Germline-derived CDR1 and CDR2 are LNHDA and SQIVND (reference sequence). Treatment described: approximately nine-day PBMC culture with coronavirus spike peptide pools or control peptides (ViraFEST assay). An Oncomine TCR Beta short-read assay was used to sequence the DNA from cultured CD4+ T cells. TCRdb processed the PCR reads anew with MiXCR; each CDR3 protein has one entry. The table has fewer than 20,000 distinct CDR3 sequences, about 61% seen once. This clonotype was obtained from a human donor who had recovered from COVID-19. Sequencing was carried out using CD4+ T cells from blood, cultured in vitro. This sequence joins TRBV19 and TRBJ1-1; perhaps TRBD1 as D (5 bases). This chain's CDR3 is CASSINGQNTEAFF. CDR3 nucleotides: TGTGCCAGTAGTATTAATGGACAGAACACTGAAGCTTTCTTT.